This T cell receptor (beta chain) was sequenced for a study of cytomegalovirus exposure and HLA in healthy donors. Study context: In a later analysis, it was reported that the approximately 120 validation repertoires had been produced on the same platform as the 500 to 750 repertoires belonging to the first cohort.

Germline V gene sequence: CDR1 MDHEN, CDR2 SYDVKM. The CDR3 length is 14 residues. V was pared by 3 bases and J by 7 bases, with 16 bases between. Study findings and constraints: Specificity for CMV antigens was confirmed in vitro for three of the CMV-associated chains. Overall, some 160 TCR beta chains were annotated as cytomegalovirus-associated.

The donors were part of the validation cohort, which consisted of more than 90 subjects and was separate from the first cohort of 666 subjects. The assay was immunoSEQ multiplex PCR, and TCRdb's table has in-frame clones only and misses some. The sample includes 150,000 or so clones, approximately 90% seen only once; the top ten take about 6.4%. About this clone: The antigen remains unidentified.

The genes are TRBV28 and TRBJ2-7, with D hard to call. Source material: PBMCs. The receptor's source is a woman aged 25 to 39 in good health and CMV-seropositive. The CDR3 region is CASSFRVLSTEQYF. DNA of the CDR3: TGTGCCAGCAGTTTCCGGGTCCTTTCAACGGAGCAGTACTTC.